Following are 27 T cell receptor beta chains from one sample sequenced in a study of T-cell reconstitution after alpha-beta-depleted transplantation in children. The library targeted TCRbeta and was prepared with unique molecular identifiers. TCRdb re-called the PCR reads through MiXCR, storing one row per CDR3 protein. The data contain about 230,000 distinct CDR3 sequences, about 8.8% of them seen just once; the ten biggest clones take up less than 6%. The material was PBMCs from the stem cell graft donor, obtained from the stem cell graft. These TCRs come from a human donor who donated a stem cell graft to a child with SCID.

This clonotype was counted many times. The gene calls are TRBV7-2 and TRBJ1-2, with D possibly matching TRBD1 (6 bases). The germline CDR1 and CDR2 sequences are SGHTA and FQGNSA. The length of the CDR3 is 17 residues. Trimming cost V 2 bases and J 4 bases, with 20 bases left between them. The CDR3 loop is CASSLYYMDSGSYGYTF. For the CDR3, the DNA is TGTGCCAGCAGCTTATACTATATGGACAGCGGGAGCTATGGCTACACCTTC.

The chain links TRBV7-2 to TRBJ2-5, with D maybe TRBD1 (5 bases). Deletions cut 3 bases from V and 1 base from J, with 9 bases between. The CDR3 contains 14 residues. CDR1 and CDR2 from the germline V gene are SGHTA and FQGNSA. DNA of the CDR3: TGTGCCAGCAGCTTCTGGACAATCCAAGAGACCCAGTACTTC. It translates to CASSFWTIQETQYF.

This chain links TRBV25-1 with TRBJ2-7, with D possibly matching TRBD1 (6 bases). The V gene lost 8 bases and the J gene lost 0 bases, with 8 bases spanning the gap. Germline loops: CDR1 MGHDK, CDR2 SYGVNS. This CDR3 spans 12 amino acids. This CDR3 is CASGQHSYEQYF. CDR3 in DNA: TGTGCCAGCGGACAGCACTCCTACGAGCAGTACTTC.

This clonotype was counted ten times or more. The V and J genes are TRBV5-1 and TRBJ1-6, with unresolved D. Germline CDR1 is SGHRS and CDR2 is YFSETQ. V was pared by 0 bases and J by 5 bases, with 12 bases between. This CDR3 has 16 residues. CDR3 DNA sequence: TGCGCCAGCAGCTTGGATGGCATCCAAAATAATTCACCCCTCCACTTT. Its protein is CASSLDGIQNNSPLHF. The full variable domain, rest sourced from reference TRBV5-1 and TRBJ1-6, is KAGVTQTPRYLIKTRGQQVTLSCSPISGHRSVSWYQQTPGQGLQFLFEYFSETQRNKGNFPGRFSGRQFSNSRSEMNVSTLELGDSALYLCASSLDGIQNNSPLHFGNGTRLTVT.

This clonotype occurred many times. CDR3 region: CASSRTELYEQYF. DNA for the CDR3: TGTGCCAGCAGTAGGACAGAACTCTACGAGCAGTACTTC. The genes are TRBV7-9 and TRBJ2-7; D is possibly TRBD1 (6 bases). This CDR3 is built from 13 residues. The V gene's germline CDR1 is SEHNR and CDR2 FQNEAQ (reference sequence). Between the trimmed V and J ends, which lost 6 bases and 3 bases, there was a span of 12 bases.

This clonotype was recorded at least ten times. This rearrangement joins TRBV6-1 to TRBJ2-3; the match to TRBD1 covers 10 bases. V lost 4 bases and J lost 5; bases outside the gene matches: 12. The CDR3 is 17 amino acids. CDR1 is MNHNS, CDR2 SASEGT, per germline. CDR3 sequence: CASSGTTGGEGLDTQYF. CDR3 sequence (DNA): TGTGCCAGCAGTGGGACGACAGGGGGCGAGGGTCTAGATACGCAGTATTTT.

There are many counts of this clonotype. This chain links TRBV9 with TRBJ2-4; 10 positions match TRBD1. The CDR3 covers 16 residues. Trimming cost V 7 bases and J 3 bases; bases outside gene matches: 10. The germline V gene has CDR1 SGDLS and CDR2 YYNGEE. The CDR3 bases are TGTGCCAGCGGATCCGGGACAGGGGTCGGCAAAAACATTCAGTACTTC. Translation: CASGSGTGVGKNIQYF.

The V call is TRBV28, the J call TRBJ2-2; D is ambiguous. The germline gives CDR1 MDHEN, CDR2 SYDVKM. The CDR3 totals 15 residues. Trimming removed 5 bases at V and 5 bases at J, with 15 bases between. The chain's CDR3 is CASSPIFGGTGELFF. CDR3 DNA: TGTGCCAGCAGTCCCATTTTCGGCGGTACCGGGGAGCTGTTTTTT.

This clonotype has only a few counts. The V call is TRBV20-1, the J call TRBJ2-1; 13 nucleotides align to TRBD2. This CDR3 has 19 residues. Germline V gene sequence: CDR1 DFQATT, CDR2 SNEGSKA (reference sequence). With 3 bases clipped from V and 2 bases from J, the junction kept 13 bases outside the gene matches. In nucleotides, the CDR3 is TGCAGTGCTAGGCACAGGGGCGGAGGACTAGCGGGGGCCTACAATGAGCAGTTCTTC. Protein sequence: CSARHRGGGLAGAYNEQFF.

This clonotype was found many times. The CDR3 sequence is CASSLAGTGNEKLFF. Written as DNA, the CDR3 is TGCGCCAGCAGCTTGGCTGGGACAGGGAATGAAAAACTGTTTTTT. This chain links TRBV5-1 with TRBJ1-4; 9 bases map to TRBD1. The CDR3 length is 15 residues. Germline V CDR1 and CDR2: SGHRS, YFSETQ. V was clipped by 0 bases and J by 5 bases; unmatched bases: 2.

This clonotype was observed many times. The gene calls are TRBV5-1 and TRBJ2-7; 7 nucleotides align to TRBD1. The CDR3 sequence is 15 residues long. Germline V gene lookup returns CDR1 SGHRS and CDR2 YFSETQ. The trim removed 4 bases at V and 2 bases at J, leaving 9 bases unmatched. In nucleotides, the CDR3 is TGCGCCAGCAGCCCTGACCGGGACAGAGCCTACGAGCAGTACTTC. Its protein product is CASSPDRDRAYEQYF.

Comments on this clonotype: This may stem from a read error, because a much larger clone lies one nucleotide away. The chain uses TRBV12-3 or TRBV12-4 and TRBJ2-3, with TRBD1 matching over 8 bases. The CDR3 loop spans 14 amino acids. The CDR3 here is CVSSLTGGTDTQYF. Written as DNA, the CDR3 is TGTGTCAGCAGTTTGACAGGGGGCACAGATACGCAGTATTTT.

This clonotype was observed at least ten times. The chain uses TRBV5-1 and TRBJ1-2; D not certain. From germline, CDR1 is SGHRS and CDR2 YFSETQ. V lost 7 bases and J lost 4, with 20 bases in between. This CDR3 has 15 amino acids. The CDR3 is CASALEDGATYGYTF. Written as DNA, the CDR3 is TGCGCCAGCGCATTGGAAGACGGAGCAACCTATGGCTACACCTTC.

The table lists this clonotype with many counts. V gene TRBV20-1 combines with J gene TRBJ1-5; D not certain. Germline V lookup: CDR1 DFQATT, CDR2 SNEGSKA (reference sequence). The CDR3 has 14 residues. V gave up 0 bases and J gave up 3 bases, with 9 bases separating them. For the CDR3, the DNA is TGCAGTGCTAGAGATATAAGACACAATCAGCCCCAGCATTTT. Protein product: CSARDIRHNQPQHF.

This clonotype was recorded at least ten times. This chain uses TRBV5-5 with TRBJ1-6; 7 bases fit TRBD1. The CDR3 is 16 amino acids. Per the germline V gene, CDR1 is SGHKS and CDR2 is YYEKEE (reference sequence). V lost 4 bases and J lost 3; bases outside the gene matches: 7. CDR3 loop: CASSVPGGFYNSPLHF. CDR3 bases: TGTGCCAGCAGCGTCCCAGGGGGTTTCTATAATTCACCCCTCCACTTT. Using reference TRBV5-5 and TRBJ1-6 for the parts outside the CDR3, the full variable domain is DAGVTQSPTHLIKTRGQQVTLRCSPISGHKSVSWYQQVLGQGPQFIFQYYEKEERGRGNFPDRFSARQFPNYSSELNVNALLLGDSALYLCASSVPGGFYNSPLHFGNGTRLTVT.

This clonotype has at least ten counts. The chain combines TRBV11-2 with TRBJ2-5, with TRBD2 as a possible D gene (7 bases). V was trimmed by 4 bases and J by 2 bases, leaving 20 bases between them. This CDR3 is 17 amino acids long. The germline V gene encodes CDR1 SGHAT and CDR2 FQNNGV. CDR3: CASSSVGGGPAQETQYF. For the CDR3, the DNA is TGTGCCAGCAGCTCTGTTGGGGGGGGGCCGGCTCAAGAGACCCAGTACTTC.

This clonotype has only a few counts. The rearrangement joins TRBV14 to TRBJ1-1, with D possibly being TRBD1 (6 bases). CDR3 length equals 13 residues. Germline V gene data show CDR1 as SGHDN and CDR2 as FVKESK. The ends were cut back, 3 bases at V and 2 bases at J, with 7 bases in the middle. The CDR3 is CASSQDSNTEAFF. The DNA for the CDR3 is TGTGCCAGCAGCCAGGACAGCAACACTGAAGCTTTCTTT.

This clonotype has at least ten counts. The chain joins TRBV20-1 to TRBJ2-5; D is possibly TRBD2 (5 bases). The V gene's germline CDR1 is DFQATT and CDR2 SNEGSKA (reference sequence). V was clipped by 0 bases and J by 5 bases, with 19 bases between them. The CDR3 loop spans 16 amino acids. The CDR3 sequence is CSARDPAKLEEETQYF. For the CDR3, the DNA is TGCAGTGCTAGAGATCCGGCAAAATTGGAGGAGGAGACCCAGTACTTC.

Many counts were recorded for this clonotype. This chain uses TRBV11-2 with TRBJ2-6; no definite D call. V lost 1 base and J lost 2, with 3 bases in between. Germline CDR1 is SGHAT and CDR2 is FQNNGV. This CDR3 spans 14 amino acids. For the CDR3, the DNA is TGTGCCAGCAGCTTAGTAACTGGGGCCAACGTCCTGACTTTC. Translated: CASSLVTGANVLTF.

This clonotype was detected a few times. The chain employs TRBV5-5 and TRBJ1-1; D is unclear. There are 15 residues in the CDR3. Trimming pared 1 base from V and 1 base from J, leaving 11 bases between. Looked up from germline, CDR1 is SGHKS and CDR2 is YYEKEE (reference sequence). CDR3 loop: CASSLLPVGNTEAFF. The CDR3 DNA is TGTGCCAGCAGCTTGCTCCCGGTCGGGAACACTGAAGCTTTCTTT.

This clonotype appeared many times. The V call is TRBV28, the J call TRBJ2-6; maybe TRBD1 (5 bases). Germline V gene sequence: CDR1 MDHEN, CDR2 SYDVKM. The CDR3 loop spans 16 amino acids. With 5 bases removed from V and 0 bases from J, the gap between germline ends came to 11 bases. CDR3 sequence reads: CASSRSGPSGANVLTF. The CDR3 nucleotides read TGTGCCAGCAGTAGGTCAGGGCCCTCTGGGGCCAACGTCCTGACTTTC.

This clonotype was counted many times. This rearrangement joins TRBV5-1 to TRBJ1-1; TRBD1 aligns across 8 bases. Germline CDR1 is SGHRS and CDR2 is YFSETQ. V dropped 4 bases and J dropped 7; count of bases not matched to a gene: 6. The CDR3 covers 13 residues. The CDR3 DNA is TGCGCCAGCAGCGCACAGGGGGACCTTGAAGCTTTCTTT. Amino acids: CASSAQGDLEAFF.

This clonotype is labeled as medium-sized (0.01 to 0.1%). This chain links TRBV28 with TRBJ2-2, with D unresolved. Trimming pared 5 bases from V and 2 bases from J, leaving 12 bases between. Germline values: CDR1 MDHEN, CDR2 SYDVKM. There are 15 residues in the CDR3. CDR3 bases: TGTGCCAGCAGTACACCTCTCACTAACACCGGGGAGCTGTTTTTT. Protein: CASSTPLTNTGELFF.

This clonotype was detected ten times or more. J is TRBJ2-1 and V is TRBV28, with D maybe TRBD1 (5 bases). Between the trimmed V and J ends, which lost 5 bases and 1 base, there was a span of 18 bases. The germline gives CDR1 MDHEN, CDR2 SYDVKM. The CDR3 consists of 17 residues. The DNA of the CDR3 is TGTGCCAGCAGTCCCGGTTGGGGCGAGAGATCCTACAATGAGCAGTTCTTC. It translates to CASSPGWGERSYNEQFF.

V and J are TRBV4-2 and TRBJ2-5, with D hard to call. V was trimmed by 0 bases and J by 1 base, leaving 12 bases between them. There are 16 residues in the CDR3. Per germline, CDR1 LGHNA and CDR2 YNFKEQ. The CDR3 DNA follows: TGTGCCAGCAGCCAAGAGGGTATCAGATCCCAAGAGACCCAGTACTTC. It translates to CASSQEGIRSQETQYF.

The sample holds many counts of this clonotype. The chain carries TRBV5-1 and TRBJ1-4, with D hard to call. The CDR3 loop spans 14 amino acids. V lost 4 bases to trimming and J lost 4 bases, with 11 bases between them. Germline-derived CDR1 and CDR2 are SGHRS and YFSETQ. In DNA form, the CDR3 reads TGCGCCAGCAGCCCGGACGGAAATAATGAAAAACTGTTTTTT. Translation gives CASSPDGNNEKLFF.

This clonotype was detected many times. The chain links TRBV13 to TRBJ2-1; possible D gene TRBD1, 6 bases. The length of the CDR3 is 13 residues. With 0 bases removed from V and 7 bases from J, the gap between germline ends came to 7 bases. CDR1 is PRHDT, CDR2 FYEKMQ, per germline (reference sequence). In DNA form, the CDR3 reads TGTGCCAGCAGCTTAGGGGGGGCTAATGAGCAGTTCTTC. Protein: CASSLGGANEQFF.